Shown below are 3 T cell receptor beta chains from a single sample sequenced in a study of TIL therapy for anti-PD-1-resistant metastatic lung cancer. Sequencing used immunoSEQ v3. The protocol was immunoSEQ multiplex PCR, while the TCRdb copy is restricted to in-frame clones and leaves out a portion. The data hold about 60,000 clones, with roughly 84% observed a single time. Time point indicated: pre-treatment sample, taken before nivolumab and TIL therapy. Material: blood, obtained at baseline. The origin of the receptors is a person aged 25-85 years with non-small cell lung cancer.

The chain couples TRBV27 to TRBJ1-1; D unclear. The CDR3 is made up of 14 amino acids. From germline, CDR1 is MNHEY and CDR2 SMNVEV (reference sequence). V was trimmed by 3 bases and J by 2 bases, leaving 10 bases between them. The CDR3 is CASSFDRSNTEAFF. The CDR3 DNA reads TGTGCCAGCAGTTTCGACCGATCAAACACTGAAGCTTTCTTT.

CDR3 DNA: TGTGCCAGCAGTTTACTGGGACAGGGGGCGCGTCAGCCCCAGCATTTT. Protein product: CASSLLGQGARQPQHF. V gene TRBV27 combines with J gene TRBJ1-5, with TRBD1 matching 12 bases. Germline V gene data show CDR1 as MNHEY and CDR2 as SMNVEV (reference sequence). The CDR3 contains 16 residues. The junction had 5 bases not matched to a gene; V was cut back by 2 bases and J by 6 bases.

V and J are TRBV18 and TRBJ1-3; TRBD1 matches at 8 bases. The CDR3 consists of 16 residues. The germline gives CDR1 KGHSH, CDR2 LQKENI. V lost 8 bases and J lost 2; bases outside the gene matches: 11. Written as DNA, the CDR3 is TGTGCCAGCGCAACGGGACAGGCCGGGCCTGGAAACACCATATATTTT. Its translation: CASATGQAGPGNTIYF.